This T cell receptor (beta chain) was retrieved from a study of T cells in Graves' hyperthyroidism and ophthalmopathy. About the study: The authors collected peripheral blood at initial diagnosis, before any treatment.

The source material, RNA transcripts, was used to amplify TCR beta CDR3 regions. In the first-round RT-PCR of the TCR CDR3, the HTBI primer set was used. In TCRdb, the multiplex PCR reads were re-called with MiXCR into one record per CDR3 protein. The sample lists about 400,000 distinct CDR3 sequences, roughly an eighth occurring once. Study results and limitations: Among thyroid clonotypes expanded above 0.001, most also appeared in blood.

This clonotype appeared many times. Its matching antigen is unknown. The CDR3 length is 18 residues. Germline CDR1 reads SGHVS; CDR2 reads FQNEAQ. Trimming at V came to 0 bases and at J to 0 bases, leaving 6 bases not matched to a gene. Ophthalmopathy patients had Clinical Activity Score at least 3, NOSPECS grade at least 4, duration under 3 months. Thyroid ultrasound and orbital computed tomography, with clinical symptoms and serum thyroxine and TRAb, informed diagnoses. The chain links TRBV7-8 to TRBJ2-1; 9 bases align to TRBD2. The source material was blood. The TCR was taken from a man aged 50 to 60 with Graves' ophthalmopathy. CDR3: CASSLALAGAPSYNEQFF. The DNA of the CDR3 is TGTGCCAGCAGCTTAGCGTTAGCGGGAGCCCCCTCCTACAATGAGCAGTTCTTC.